The entry below gives a single T cell receptor (beta chain) sequence along with its context. The data were taken from a study of CD8+CD57+ T cells in acquired aplastic anemia. CDR3 size: 13 residues. CDR1 and CDR2 from the germline V gene are LNHDA and SQIVND (reference sequence). Between the trimmed V and J ends, which lost 3 bases and 8 bases, there was a span of 11 bases. Genomic DNA was employed as the template in profiling TCR beta VDJ and CDR3. One entry per CDR3 protein, called by TCRdb with MiXCR from the reads. The table includes 110,000 or so distinct CDR3 sequences, under 60% detected once. CD8+CD57+ cell expansion had been shown by flow cytometry in patients chosen for sequencing. Severe acquired aplastic anemia was present in all patients. The blood sampling took place in patients who had so far received no therapy.

The sequencing input was sorted CD4+, CD8+, or CD8+CD57+ T cells (not recorded which) from PBMCs. The source is a human donor with aplastic anemia. The chain recombines TRBV19 with TRBJ2-1; D uncertain. CDR3 DNA sequence: TGTGCCAGTAGTATCTCTCGGCGAGATGAGCAGTTCTTC. Amino acids: CASSISRRDEQFF. Filled out from reference TRBV19 and TRBJ2-1, the complete variable domain reads DGGITQSPKYLFRKEGQNVTLSCEQNLNHDAMYWYRQDPGQGLRLIYYSQIVNDFQKGDIAEGYSVSREKKESFPLTVTSAQKNPTAFYLCASSISRRDEQFFGPGTRLTVL.